These 17 T cell receptor beta chains share one sample of origin, sequenced in a study of blood T cell repertoires in COVID-19. Only in-frame clones appear in the TCRdb table, and some are missing; sequencing was by immunoSEQ multiplex PCR. Among more than 50,000 clones listed, around 90% were seen once. The sample was peripheral blood. These receptors were collected from a human donor with active COVID-19. The donor label of this sample is uncertain.

The V call is TRBV19, the J call TRBJ2-7; tentative D call: TRBD1 (5 bases). V shed 7 bases and J shed 2 bases, with 12 bases lying between them. The V gene's germline CDR1 is LNHDA and CDR2 SQIVND (reference sequence). CDR3 length: 13 residues. The CDR3 is CASTAGIAYEQYF. Written as DNA, the CDR3 is TGTGCCAGTACCGCAGGGATAGCCTACGAGCAGTACTTC.

The chain has TRBV11-2 and TRBJ2-1; 9 nucleotides line up with TRBD2. V dropped 9 bases and J dropped 1; count of bases not matched to a gene: 10. Germline-derived CDR1 and CDR2 are SGHAT and FQNNGV. The CDR3 totals 16 residues. The CDR3 region is CASRRSGSRSYNEQFF. DNA for the CDR3: TGTGCCAGTCGACGTAGCGGGAGTAGATCCTACAATGAGCAGTTCTTC.

The chain's CDR3 is CASKVSGFGTNYGYTF. The CDR3 coding sequence is TGTGCCAGTAAGGTGTCAGGGTTCGGAACTAACTATGGCTACACCTTC. The chain couples TRBV19 to TRBJ1-2, with D possibly matching TRBD1 (5 bases). Between the trimmed V and J ends, which lost 7 bases and 0 bases, there was a span of 18 bases. Germline-derived CDR1 and CDR2 are LNHDA and SQIVND (reference sequence). The CDR3 is 16 residues long. The whole variable domain, filled in from reference TRBV19 and TRBJ1-2, reads DGGITQSPKYLFRKEGQNVTLSCEQNLNHDAMYWYRQDPGQGLRLIYYSQIVNDFQKGDIAEGYSVSREKKESFPLTVTSAQKNPTAFYLCASKVSGFGTNYGYTFGSGTRLTVV.

The V gene is TRBV16, the J gene TRBJ2-7, with TRBD1 matching 7 bases. V dropped 4 bases and J dropped 2; count of bases not matched to a gene: 5. Looked up from germline, CDR1 is KGHSY and CDR2 is FQNENV. CDR3 length equals 14 residues. The CDR3 protein is CASSLGQAAYEQYF. CDR3 coding DNA: TGTGCCAGCAGCCTCGGACAGGCAGCCTACGAGCAGTACTTC.

The chain has TRBV5-6 and TRBJ1-2, with 8 bases fitting TRBD1. Germline-derived CDR1 and CDR2 are SGHDT and YYEEEE. V shed 0 bases, J shed 7 bases, and the junction held 8 bases outside the gene matches. The CDR3 totals 15 residues. DNA for the CDR3: TGTGCCAGCAGCTTGGTGGGGGGACAGGTTAGTGGCTACACCTTC. It specifies CASSLVGGQVSGYTF.

The chain is built from TRBV19 and TRBJ1-5, with TRBD1 identical over 12 bases. Germline-derived CDR1 and CDR2 are LNHDA and SQIVND (reference sequence). CDR3 length equals 14 residues. V lost 9 bases to trimming and J lost 6 bases; unmatched junction nucleotides: 6. CDR3 sequence: CASRDRGQSQPQHF. The DNA of the CDR3 is TGTGCCAGCAGGGACAGGGGGCAAAGTCAGCCCCAGCATTTT. Full variable domain (missing parts from reference TRBV19 and TRBJ1-5): DGGITQSPKYLFRKEGQNVTLSCEQNLNHDAMYWYRQDPGQGLRLIYYSQIVNDFQKGDIAEGYSVSREKKESFPLTVTSAQKNPTAFYLCASRDRGQSQPQHFGDGTRLSIL.

V usage is TRBV29-1 and J usage is TRBJ2-2; perhaps TRBD2 as D (6 bases). CDR3 length: 14 residues. CDR1 is SQVTM and CDR2 is ANQGSEA in the germline V gene. Trimming stripped 7 bases from V and 1 base from J, with 13 bases between. CDR3: CSAVVTRNTGELFF. The CDR3 DNA reads TGCAGCGCCGTCGTGACTAGGAACACCGGGGAGCTGTTTTTT.

The chain uses TRBV2 and TRBJ1-5; the match to TRBD1 covers 9 bases. Per germline, CDR1 SNHLY and CDR2 FYNNEI. J gave up 1 base and V 5 bases, and 3 bases lay outside the gene matches. The CDR3 totals 15 residues. DNA of the CDR3: TGTGCCAGCAGTTCACAGGGGGCCAGCAATCAGCCCCAGCATTTT. Translating gives CASSSQGASNQPQHF.

With regard to this clone: One junction end disagrees with the germline gene, perhaps due to a read error. The V gene is TRBV29-1, the J gene TRBJ2-7; 10 nucleotides match TRBD1. Germline V lookup: CDR1 SQVTM, CDR2 ANQGSEA. The CDR3 is 13 residues long. CDR3 DNA: TGCAGCGTAGAAGGGACAGGGGACTACGAGCAGTACTTC. Protein: CSVEGTGDYEQYF.

This chain uses TRBV19 with TRBJ1-6; 8 positions agree with TRBD1. This CDR3 contains 17 residues. J lost 5 bases, V lost 4 bases, and 10 bases had no gene match. Germline CDR1 reads LNHDA; CDR2 reads SQIVND (reference sequence). The chain's CDR3 is CASSRRQGTVNNSPLHF. CDR3 DNA sequence: TGTGCCAGTAGTAGAAGACAGGGGACCGTCAATAATTCACCCCTCCACTTT.

V is TRBV5-1 and J is TRBJ1-6, with a possible D match to TRBD1 (5 bases). Trimming pared 5 bases from V and 12 bases from J, leaving 15 bases between. Germline CDR1 reads SGHRS; CDR2 reads YFSETQ. The CDR3 runs 13 residues. The CDR3 DNA is TGCGCCAGCAGGTGGGGGGTTGAGGAACCCCTCCACTTT. Its protein product is CASRWGVEEPLHF.

This chain links TRBV11-2 with TRBJ2-3, with a weak D call TRBD1 (6 bases). V shed 1 base and J shed 2 bases, with 10 bases lying between them. The CDR3 runs to 15 residues. Germline lookup yields CDR1 SGHAT and CDR2 FQNNGV. CDR3 region: CASSLVTGNTDTQYF. The CDR3 bases are TGTGCCAGCAGCTTAGTAACAGGGAACACAGATACGCAGTATTTT.

This clone was found a few times. This chain connects TRBV28 to TRBJ2-2; D unresolved. The CDR3 is 15 residues long. V was clipped by 3 bases and J by 1 base, with 9 bases between them. Germline values: CDR1 MDHEN, CDR2 SYDVKM. In DNA form, the CDR3 reads TGTGCCAGCAGTTTGGAGAAACGGAACACCGGGGAGCTGTTTTTT. It is translated as CASSLEKRNTGELFF.

V usage is TRBV6-5 and J usage is TRBJ2-7; 9 bases line up with TRBD1. The CDR3 spans 15 residues. Germline trimming cut 0 bases from V and 2 bases from J; bases unmatched to any gene: 2. The V gene's germline CDR1 is MNHEY and CDR2 SVGAGI. DNA for the CDR3: TGTGCCAGCAGTTACTCCGGGACAGGGCCCTACGAGCAGTACTTC. Amino acids: CASSYSGTGPYEQYF.

This clone has a single count. The V and J genes are TRBV9 and TRBJ2-1; 14 bases match TRBD2. CDR3 length: 13 residues. V was pared by 7 bases and J by 6 bases, with 0 bases of the junction left unmatched. Germline loops: CDR1 SGDLS, CDR2 YYNGEE. CDR3 amino acids: CASGTSGSNEQFF. The CDR3 nucleotides read TGTGCCAGCGGGACTAGCGGGAGCAATGAGCAGTTCTTC.

V gene TRBV5-1 combines with J gene TRBJ2-7, with D unclear. CDR3 length: 14 residues. Germline CDR1 is SGHRS and CDR2 is YFSETQ. V lost 1 base, J lost 3 bases, and 11 bases lay in between. The DNA of the CDR3 is TGCGCCAGCAGCTTGCTACTGATTAACTACGAGCAGTACTTC. It encodes CASSLLLINYEQYF.

The CDR3 protein is CASKWDRASGNTIYF. The DNA for the CDR3 is TGTGCCAGCAAATGGGACAGGGCCTCTGGAAACACCATATATTTT. This rearrangement joins TRBV28 to TRBJ1-3, with TRBD1 matching 9 bases. With 7 bases clipped from V and 0 bases from J, the junction kept 4 bases outside the gene matches. The CDR3 is 15 amino acids. CDR1 and CDR2 from the germline V gene are MDHEN and SYDVKM.